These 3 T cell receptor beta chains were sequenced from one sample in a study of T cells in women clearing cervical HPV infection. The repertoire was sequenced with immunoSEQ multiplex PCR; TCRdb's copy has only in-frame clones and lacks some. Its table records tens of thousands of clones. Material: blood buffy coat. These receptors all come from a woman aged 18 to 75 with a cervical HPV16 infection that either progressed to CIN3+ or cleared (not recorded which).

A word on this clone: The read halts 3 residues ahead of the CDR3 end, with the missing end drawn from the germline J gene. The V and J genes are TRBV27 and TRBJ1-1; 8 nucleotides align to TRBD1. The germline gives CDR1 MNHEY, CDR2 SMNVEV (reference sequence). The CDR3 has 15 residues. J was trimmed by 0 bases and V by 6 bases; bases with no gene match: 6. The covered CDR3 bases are TGTGCCAGCAGCCCCACAGGGGGTATGAACACTGAA. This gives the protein CASSPTGGMNTE. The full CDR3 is CASSPTGGMNTEAFF.

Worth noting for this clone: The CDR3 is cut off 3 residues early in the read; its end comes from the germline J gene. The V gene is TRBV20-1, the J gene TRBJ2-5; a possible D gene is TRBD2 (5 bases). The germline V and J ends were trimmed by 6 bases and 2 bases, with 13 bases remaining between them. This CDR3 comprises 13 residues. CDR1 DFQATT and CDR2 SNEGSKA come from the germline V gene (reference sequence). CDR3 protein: CSAKRGLQETQYF. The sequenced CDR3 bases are TGCAGTGCAAAGAGAGGGCTACAAGAGACC.

CDR3 DNA (partial): TGTGCCAGCAGCTTAGACCCACCCCAGGGA. Translation: CASSLDPPQG. In full, the CDR3 reads CASSLDPPQGAFF. The V gene is TRBV2, the J gene TRBJ1-1, with D perhaps TRBD1 (5 bases). The read terminates 3 residues before the CDR3 end, so the remaining end is supplied by the germline J gene. Germline V CDR1 and CDR2: SNHLY, FYNNEI. The CDR3 loop spans 13 amino acids.